This record looks at one T cell receptor (beta chain) sequence and its context. Its antigen remains unidentified. The data originate from a study of graft-versus-host responses after intestinal transplantation. Study information: Transplantation in recipients was multivisceral, liver-intestinal, or isolated intestinal. Study observations and caveats: High graft-versus-host to host-versus-graft clonal ratios were seen in allografts of patients with graft-donor T cell macrochimerism. Recipient-marrow GvH clones were detected, some having first appeared in ileum or blood.

V gave up 2 bases and J gave up 2 bases, with 10 bases separating them. From germline, CDR1 is SGHTA and CDR2 FQGTGA. The CDR3 sequence is 15 residues long. The table came from immunoSEQ multiplex PCR; TCRdb's copy has only in-frame clones and leaves some out. The top ten clones hold about 8% of a sample with roughly 80,000 clones, about nine tenths of them seen once. The source is a human donor who was the organ donor for an intestinal transplant. The rearrangement joins TRBV7-3 to TRBJ2-1; TRBD1 or TRBD2 may be the D gene (5 bases each). Sequencing was performed on unstimulated CD8+ T cells sorted from spleen or lymph node cells, taken before transplant. This CDR3 is CASSLRDGTYNEQFF. Written as DNA, the CDR3 is TGTGCCAGCAGCTTACGGGACGGAACCTACAATGAGCAGTTCTTC.